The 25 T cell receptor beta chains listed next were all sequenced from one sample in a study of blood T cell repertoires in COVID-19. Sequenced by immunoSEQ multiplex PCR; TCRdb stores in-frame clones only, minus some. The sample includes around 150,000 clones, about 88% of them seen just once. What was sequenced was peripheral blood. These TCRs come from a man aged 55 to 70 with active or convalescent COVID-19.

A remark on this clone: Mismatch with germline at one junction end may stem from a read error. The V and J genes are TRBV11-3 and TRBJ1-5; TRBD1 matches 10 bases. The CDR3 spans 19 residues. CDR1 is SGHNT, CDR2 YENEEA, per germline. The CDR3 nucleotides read TGTGCCGGCAGCTTAGATCTAAAGGACAGGGGGTTAAGCAATCAGCCCCAGCATTTT. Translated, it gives CAGSLDLKDRGLSNQPQHF.

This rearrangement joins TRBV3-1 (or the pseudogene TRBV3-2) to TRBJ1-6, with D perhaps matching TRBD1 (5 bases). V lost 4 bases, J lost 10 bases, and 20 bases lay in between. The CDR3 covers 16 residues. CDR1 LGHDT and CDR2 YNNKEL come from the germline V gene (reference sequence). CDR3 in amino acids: CASSPNGGVLGSPLHF. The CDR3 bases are TGTGCCAGCAGCCCAAATGGGGGGGTCTTGGGCTCACCCCTCCACTTT.

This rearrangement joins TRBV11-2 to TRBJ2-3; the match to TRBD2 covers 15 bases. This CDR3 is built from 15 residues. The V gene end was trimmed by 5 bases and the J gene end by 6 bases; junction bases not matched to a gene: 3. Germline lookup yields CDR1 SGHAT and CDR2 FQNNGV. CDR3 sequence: CASSRTSGRGDTQYF. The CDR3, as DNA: TGTGCCAGCAGCCGGACTAGCGGGAGGGGGGATACGCAGTATTTT.

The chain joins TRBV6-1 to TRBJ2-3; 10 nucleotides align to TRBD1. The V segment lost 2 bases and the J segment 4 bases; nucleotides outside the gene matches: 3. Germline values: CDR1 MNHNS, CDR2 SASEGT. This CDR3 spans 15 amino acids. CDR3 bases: TGTGCCAGCAGTGAAATAGGACAGGGGGCAGATACGCAGTATTTT. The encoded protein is CASSEIGQGADTQYF.

CDR3 in amino acids: CASSSQAMTSGNTIYF. The DNA of the CDR3 is TGCGCCAGCAGCTCACAGGCTATGACTTCTGGAAACACCATATATTTT. This chain joins TRBV5-1 and TRBJ1-3; tentative D call: TRBD1 (5 bases). The CDR3 has 16 residues. Germline loops: CDR1 SGHRS, CDR2 YFSETQ. Between the trimmed V and J ends, which lost 3 bases and 1 base, there was a span of 14 bases.

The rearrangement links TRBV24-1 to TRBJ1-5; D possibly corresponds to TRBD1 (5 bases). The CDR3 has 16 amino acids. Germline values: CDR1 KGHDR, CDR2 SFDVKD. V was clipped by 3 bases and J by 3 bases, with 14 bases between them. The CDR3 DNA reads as TGTGCCACCAGTGATCGATCCAGGGTAATCAATCAGCCCCAGCATTTT. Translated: CATSDRSRVINQPQHF.

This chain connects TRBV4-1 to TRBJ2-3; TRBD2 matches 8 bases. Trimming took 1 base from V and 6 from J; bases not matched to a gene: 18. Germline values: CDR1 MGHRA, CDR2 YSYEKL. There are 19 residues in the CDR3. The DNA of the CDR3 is TGCGCCAGCAGCCAAGGAAGGGTAGCGAGCGGGGGTGTGCTGGATACGCAGTATTTT. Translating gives CASSQGRVASGGVLDTQYF.

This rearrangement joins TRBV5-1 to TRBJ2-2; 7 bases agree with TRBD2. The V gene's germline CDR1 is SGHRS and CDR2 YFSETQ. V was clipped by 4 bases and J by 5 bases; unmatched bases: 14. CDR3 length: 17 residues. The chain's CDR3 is CASSMGTAGRGTGELFF. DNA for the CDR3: TGCGCCAGCAGCATGGGAACAGCGGGGCGGGGGACCGGGGAGCTGTTTTTT.

CDR3 nucleotide sequence: TGTGCCAGCAGGGTGGGGACAGGGGGTTACGAGCAGTACTTC. As protein: CASRVGTGGYEQYF. V usage is TRBV28 and J usage is TRBJ2-7; 11 bases line up with TRBD1. The CDR3 consists of 14 residues. The V segment lost 6 bases and the J segment 4 bases; nucleotides outside the gene matches: 5. Germline loops: CDR1 MDHEN, CDR2 SYDVKM.

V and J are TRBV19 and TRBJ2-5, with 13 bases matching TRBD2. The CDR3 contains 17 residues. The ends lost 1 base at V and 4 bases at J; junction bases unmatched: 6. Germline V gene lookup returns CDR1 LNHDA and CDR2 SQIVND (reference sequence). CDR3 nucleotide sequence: TGTGCCAGTAGTATAGTAGGGACTAGCGGGGCTGGAGAGACCCAGTACTTC. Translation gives CASSIVGTSGAGETQYF.

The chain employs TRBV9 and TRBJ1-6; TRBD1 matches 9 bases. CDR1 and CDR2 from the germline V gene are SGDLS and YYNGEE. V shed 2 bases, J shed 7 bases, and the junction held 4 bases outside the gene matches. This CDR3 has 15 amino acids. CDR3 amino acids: CASSVRTGENSPLHF. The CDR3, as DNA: TGTGCCAGCAGCGTGAGGACAGGGGAAAATTCACCCCTCCACTTT.

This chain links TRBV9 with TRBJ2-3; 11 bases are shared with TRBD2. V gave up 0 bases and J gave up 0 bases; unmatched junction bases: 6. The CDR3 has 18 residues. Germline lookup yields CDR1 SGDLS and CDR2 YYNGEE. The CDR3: CASSVELAGAISTDTQYF. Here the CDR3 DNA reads TGTGCCAGCAGCGTAGAACTAGCGGGGGCCATTAGCACAGATACGCAGTATTTT.

The CDR3 sequence is CASSPYTSRGYGYTF. The DNA for the CDR3 is TGTGCCAGCAGCCCTTACACCAGTCGAGGCTATGGCTACACCTTC. The chain couples TRBV7-6 to TRBJ1-2; D is uncertain. V was trimmed by 5 bases and J by 4 bases, leaving 17 bases between them. The CDR3 is 15 residues long. Germline V gives CDR1 SGHVS, CDR2 FNYEAQ.

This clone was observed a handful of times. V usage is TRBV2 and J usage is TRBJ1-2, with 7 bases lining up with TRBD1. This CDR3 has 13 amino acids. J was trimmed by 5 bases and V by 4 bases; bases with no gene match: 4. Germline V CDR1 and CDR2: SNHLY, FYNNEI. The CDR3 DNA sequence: TGTGCCAGCAGTGTACAGGGGAGATATGGCTACACCTTC. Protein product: CASSVQGRYGYTF.

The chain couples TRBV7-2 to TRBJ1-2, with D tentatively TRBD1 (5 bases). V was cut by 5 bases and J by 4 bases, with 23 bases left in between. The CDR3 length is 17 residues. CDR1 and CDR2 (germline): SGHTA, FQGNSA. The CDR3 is CASSLLGGGGAGYGYTF. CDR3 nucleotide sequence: TGTGCCAGCAGCCTCCTCGGTGGGGGAGGGGCGGGCTATGGCTACACCTTC.

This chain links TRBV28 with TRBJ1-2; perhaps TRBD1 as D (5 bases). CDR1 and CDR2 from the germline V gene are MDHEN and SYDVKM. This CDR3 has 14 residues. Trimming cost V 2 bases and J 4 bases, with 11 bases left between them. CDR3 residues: CASSLGGVAYGYTF. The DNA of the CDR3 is TGTGCCAGCAGTTTAGGGGGGGTCGCCTATGGCTACACCTTC.

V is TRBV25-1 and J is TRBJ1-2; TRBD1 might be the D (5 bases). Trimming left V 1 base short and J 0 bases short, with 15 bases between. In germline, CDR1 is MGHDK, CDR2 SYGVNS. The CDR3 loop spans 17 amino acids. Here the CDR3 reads CASSEWPGRESNYGYTF. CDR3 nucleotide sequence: TGTGCCAGCAGTGAATGGCCAGGGCGCGAATCTAACTATGGCTACACCTTC.

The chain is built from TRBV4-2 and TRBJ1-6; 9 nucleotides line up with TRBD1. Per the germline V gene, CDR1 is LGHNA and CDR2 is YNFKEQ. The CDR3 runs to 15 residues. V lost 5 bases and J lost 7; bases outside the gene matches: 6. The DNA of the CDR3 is TGTGCCAGCAGCGACCGACAGGGGGTGAATTCACCCCTCCACTTT. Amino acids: CASSDRQGVNSPLHF.

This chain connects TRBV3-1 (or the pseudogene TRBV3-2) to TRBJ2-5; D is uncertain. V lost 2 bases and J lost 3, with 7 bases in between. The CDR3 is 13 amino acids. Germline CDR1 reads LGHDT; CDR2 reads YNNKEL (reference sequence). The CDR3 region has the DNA TGTGCCAGCAGCCAACACAACGAAGAGACCCAGTACTTC. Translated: CASSQHNEETQYF.

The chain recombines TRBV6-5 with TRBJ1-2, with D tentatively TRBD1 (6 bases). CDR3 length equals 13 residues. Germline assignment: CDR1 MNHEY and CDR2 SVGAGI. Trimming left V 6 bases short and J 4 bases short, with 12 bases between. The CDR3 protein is CASRGGGFYGYTF. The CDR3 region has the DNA TGTGCCAGCAGGGGAGGGGGATTCTATGGCTACACCTTC.

CDR3: CASSLADTGELFF. The CDR3 coding sequence is TGTGCCAGCAGCTTGGCTGACACCGGGGAGCTGTTTTTT. The V and J genes are TRBV11-3 and TRBJ2-2, with D hard to call. Germline loops: CDR1 SGHNT, CDR2 YENEEA. The CDR3 is 13 amino acids. Between the trimmed V and J ends, which lost 3 bases and 3 bases, there was a span of 5 bases.

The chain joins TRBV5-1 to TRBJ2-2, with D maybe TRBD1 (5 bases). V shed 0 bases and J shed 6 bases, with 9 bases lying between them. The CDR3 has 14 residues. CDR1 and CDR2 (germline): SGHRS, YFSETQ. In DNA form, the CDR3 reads TGCGCCAGCAGCTTGGCCTGGGGCCCCGGGGAGCTGTTTTTT. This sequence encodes CASSLAWGPGELFF.

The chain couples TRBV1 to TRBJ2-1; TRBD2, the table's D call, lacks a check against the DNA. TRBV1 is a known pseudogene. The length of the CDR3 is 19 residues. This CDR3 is CTSSHITGTSGSGKGEQFF. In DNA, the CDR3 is TGCACCAGCAGTCACATTACCGGGACTAGCGGGAGCGGTAAGGGAGAGCAGTTCTTC.

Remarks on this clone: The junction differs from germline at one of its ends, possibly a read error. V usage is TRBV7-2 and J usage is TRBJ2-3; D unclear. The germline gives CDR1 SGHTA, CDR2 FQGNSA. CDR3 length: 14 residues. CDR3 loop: CASSLATSTDTQYF. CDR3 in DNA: TGTGCCAGCAGTTTAGCCACTAGCACAGATACGCAGTATTTT.

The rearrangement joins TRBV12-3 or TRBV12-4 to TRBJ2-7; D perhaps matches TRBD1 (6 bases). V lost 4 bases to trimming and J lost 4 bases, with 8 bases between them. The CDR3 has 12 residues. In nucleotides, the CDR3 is TGTGCCAGCAGTTCCAGGGGTTACGAGCAGTACTTC. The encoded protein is CASSSRGYEQYF.